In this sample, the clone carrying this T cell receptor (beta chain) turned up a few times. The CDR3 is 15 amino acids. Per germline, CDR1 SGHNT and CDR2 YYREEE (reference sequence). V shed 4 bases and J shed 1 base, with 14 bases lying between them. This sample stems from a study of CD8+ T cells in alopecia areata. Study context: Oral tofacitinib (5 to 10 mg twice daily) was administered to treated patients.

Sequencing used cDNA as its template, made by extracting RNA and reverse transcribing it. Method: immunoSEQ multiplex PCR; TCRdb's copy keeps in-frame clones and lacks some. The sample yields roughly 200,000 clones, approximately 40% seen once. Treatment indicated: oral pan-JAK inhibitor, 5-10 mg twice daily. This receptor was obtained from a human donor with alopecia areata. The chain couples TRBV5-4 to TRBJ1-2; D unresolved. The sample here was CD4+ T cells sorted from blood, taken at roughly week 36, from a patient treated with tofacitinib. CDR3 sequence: CASSLLGSSNYGYTF. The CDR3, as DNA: TGTGCCAGCAGCCTCCTGGGTAGCAGTAACTATGGCTACACCTTC.